Below are 24 T cell receptor beta chains sequenced from a single sample in a study of OX40 agonist ivuxolimab in advanced cancers. To prepare the library, the immunoSEQ multiplex PCR assay was applied. This immuneACCESS table, as held by TCRdb, lists in-frame sequences with V and J called but not all clones. Of the missing ones, under half trace to an unresolved V gene in checked studies; the others have no known cause. For this sample there are roughly 77,000 clones; under 95% appear just once. The leading ten clones occupy approximately 11% of the sample. Specimen: CD4+ or CD8+ T cells sorted from blood, collected in a trial of the OX40 agonist ivuxolimab. These receptors were collected from an adult with an advanced solid tumor such as melanoma, head and neck, liver or kidney cancer.

This chain connects TRBV18 to TRBJ1-2; D unresolved. Germline loops: CDR1 KGHSH, CDR2 LQKENI. Trimming took 4 bases from V and 2 from J, leaving 8 bases between them. This CDR3 comprises 13 residues. The CDR3 DNA follows: TGTGCCAGCTCACTCTCAGGAAACTATGGCTACACCTTC. It yields the protein CASSLSGNYGYTF.

The chain is built from TRBV9 and TRBJ1-2; TRBD1 is a possible D gene (6 bases). Trimming pared 2 bases from V and 5 bases from J, leaving 16 bases between. Germline V gene data show CDR1 as SGDLS and CDR2 as YYNGEE. There are 15 residues in the CDR3. Written as DNA, the CDR3 is TGTGCCAGCAGCGTTGACAGGCCCATTGTATATGGCTACACCTTC. Translation: CASSVDRPIVYGYTF.

This chain joins TRBV9 and TRBJ2-7, with 8 bases lining up with TRBD2. This CDR3 comprises 15 residues. V shed 0 bases, J shed 2 bases, and the junction held 4 bases outside the gene matches. Germline V CDR1 and CDR2: SGDLS, YYNGEE. CDR3 loop: CASSVGDSGAYEQYF. CDR3 sequence (DNA): TGTGCCAGCAGCGTAGGGGATAGCGGGGCCTACGAGCAGTACTTC.

The V and J genes are TRBV7-9 and TRBJ2-5; TRBD2 might be the D (6 bases). V was shortened by 4 bases and J by 11 bases, with 23 bases between the two germline ends. Germline CDR1 reads SEHNR; CDR2 reads FQNEAQ (reference sequence). CDR3 length: 15 amino acids. The CDR3 sequence: CASSSPVRAIREQYF. The CDR3 DNA reads TGTGCCAGCAGCTCCCCGGTCAGGGCCATTCGGGAGCAGTACTTC. The whole variable domain, remainder taken from reference TRBV7-9 and TRBJ2-5, is DTGVSQNPRHKITKRGQNVTFRCDPISEHNRLYWYRQTLGQGPEFLTYFQNEAQLEKSRLLSDRFSAERPKGSFSTLEIQRTEQGDSAMYLCASSSPVRAIREQYFGPGTRLLVL.

The chain joins TRBV30 to TRBJ1-2; 8 bases line up with TRBD1. Germline lookup yields CDR1 GTSNPN and CDR2 SVGIG (reference sequence). The junction had 6 bases not matched to a gene; V was cut back by 2 bases and J by 4 bases. This CDR3 spans 14 amino acids. The CDR3 nucleotides are TGTGCCTGGAGTCCCGGACAGGGCACCTATGGCTACACCTTC. Its protein is CAWSPGQGTYGYTF. Supplemented by reference TRBV30 and TRBJ1-2, the full variable domain reads SQTIHQWPATLVQPVGSPLSLECTVEGTSNPNLYWYRQAAGRGLQLLFYSVGIGQISSEVPQNLSASRPQDRQFILSSKKLLLSDSGFYLCAWSPGQGTYGYTFGSGTRLTVV.

This chain uses TRBV29-1 with TRBJ1-1; D is uncertain. The CDR3 sequence is 10 residues long. The germline V and J ends were trimmed by 2 bases and 11 bases, with 9 bases remaining between them. Germline V gives CDR1 SQVTM, CDR2 ANQGSEA. CDR3 region: CSVEPPNAFF. The CDR3 region has the DNA TGCAGCGTTGAACCCCCGAATGCTTTCTTT. The entire variable domain, with the rest obtained from reference TRBV29-1 and TRBJ1-1, is as follows: SAVISQKPSRDICQRGTSLTIQCQVDSQVTMMFWYRQQPGQSLTLIATANQGSEATYESGFVIDKFPISRPNLTFSTLTVSNMSPEDSSIYLCSVEPPNAFFGQGTRLTVV.

The chain couples TRBV10-1 to TRBJ2-6; no definite D call. Germline CDR1 and CDR2: WNHNN and SYGVQD (reference sequence). Trimming took off 3 bases at V and 2 bases at J, with 11 bases between the two ends. The CDR3 length is 16 residues. The CDR3 loop is CASSESVAPGANVLTF. The DNA of the CDR3 is TGCGCCAGCAGTGAATCGGTGGCGCCTGGGGCCAACGTCCTGACTTTC.

The rearrangement joins TRBV29-1 to TRBJ1-2, with TRBD1 matching over 8 bases. The CDR3 is made up of 13 amino acids. From germline, CDR1 is SQVTM and CDR2 ANQGSEA. V shed 6 bases and J 0 bases; nucleotides not matched to a gene: 3. CDR3 sequence reads: CSVTGEANYGYTF. The CDR3, as DNA: TGCAGCGTGACAGGGGAGGCTAACTATGGCTACACCTTC.

This clone was seen a single time. This rearrangement joins TRBV7-9 to TRBJ1-5; maybe TRBD1 (6 bases). This CDR3 region has 13 residues. From germline, CDR1 is SEHNR and CDR2 FQNEAQ (reference sequence). Between the trimmed V and J ends, which lost 8 bases and 6 bases, there was a span of 14 bases. The CDR3 bases are TGTGCCAGCGGTCCGGGGGGCACTCAGCCCCAGCATTTT. As protein: CASGPGGTQPQHF.

The rearrangement links TRBV19 to TRBJ1-1; D is ambiguous. Trimming removed 5 bases at V and 1 base at J, with 5 bases between. The CDR3 spans 12 residues. Germline lookup yields CDR1 LNHDA and CDR2 SQIVND (reference sequence). For the CDR3, the DNA is TGTGCCAGTAGTCCGGAGAACACTGAAGCTTTCTTT. Translated: CASSPENTEAFF.

The gene calls are TRBV4-3 and TRBJ2-5, with 11 positions matching TRBD2. Germline V lookup: CDR1 LGHNA, CDR2 YSLEER. V lost 6 bases, J lost 1 base, and 4 bases stayed unmatched. The CDR3 runs to 15 residues. CDR3 DNA sequence: TGCGCCAGCAGTCAGGGACTAGCGGCCCAAGAGACCCAGTACTTC. It encodes CASSQGLAAQETQYF.

J is TRBJ2-5 and V is TRBV5-1; D is perhaps TRBD2 (6 bases). This CDR3 is 18 amino acids long. Germline CDR1 is SGHRS and CDR2 is YFSETQ. V was cut by 5 bases and J by 1 base, with 24 bases left in between. The CDR3 DNA is TGCGCCAGCAGTCTTGGTAATGTAGGTCTCGGGGGCCAAGAGACCCAGTACTTC. Its protein product is CASSLGNVGLGGQETQYF.

By its share, this clone is medium-sized. This chain joins TRBV7-9 and TRBJ1-1; 7 positions match TRBD1. V gave up 5 bases and J gave up 0 bases; unmatched junction bases: 12. This CDR3 has 17 amino acids. The germline gives CDR1 SEHNR, CDR2 FQNEAQ (reference sequence). The CDR3 DNA follows: TGTGCCAGCAGCCCCCGGACAGGAATAGACTTGAACACTGAAGCTTTCTTT. This translates into CASSPRTGIDLNTEAFF.

This chain's CDR3 is CASSLGGDGSYEQYF. The CDR3 nucleotides read TGTGCCAGCAGCTTAGGGGGCGACGGATCCTACGAGCAGTACTTC. This chain links TRBV7-6 with TRBJ2-7; D possibly corresponds to TRBD1 (5 bases). V was clipped by 1 base and J by 1 base, with 11 bases between them. This CDR3 is built from 15 residues. Per the germline V gene, CDR1 is SGHVS and CDR2 is FNYEAQ.

This rearrangement joins TRBV7-9 to TRBJ2-1, with D hard to call. CDR3 length: 11 residues. V was cut by 3 bases and J by 8 bases, with 5 bases left in between. Germline V lookup: CDR1 SEHNR, CDR2 FQNEAQ (reference sequence). The CDR3 here is CASSFTDEQFF. The CDR3 DNA follows: TGTGCCAGCAGCTTCACCGATGAGCAGTTCTTC. The variable domain in full, with the rest retrieved from reference TRBV7-9 and TRBJ2-1, is DTGVSQNPRHKITKRGQNVTFRCDPISEHNRLYWYRQTLGQGPEFLTYFQNEAQLEKSRLLSDRFSAERPKGSFSTLEIQRTEQGDSAMYLCASSFTDEQFFGPGTRLTVL.

J is TRBJ2-1 and V is TRBV6-5; 8 bases are shared with TRBD1. V shed 2 bases, J shed 4 bases, and the junction held 1 base outside the gene matches. The CDR3 is made up of 14 amino acids. Germline CDR1 reads MNHEY; CDR2 reads SVGAGI. CDR3 in DNA: TGTGCCAGCAGTTACCGGACAGGGTACAATGAGCAGTTCTTC. Its protein is CASSYRTGYNEQFF.

The chain combines TRBV4-3 with TRBJ2-2, with 7 nucleotides matching TRBD1. Germline values: CDR1 LGHNA, CDR2 YSLEER. This CDR3 is 13 amino acids long. J was trimmed by 4 bases and V by 6 bases; bases with no gene match: 2. The CDR3 bases are TGCGCCAGCAGGGGACAGACCACCGGGGAGCTGTTTTTT. Its protein product is CASRGQTTGELFF.

The rearrangement uses TRBV10-3 and TRBJ2-2; a weak D match, TRBD1 (6 bases). The CDR3 is made up of 14 amino acids. From germline, CDR1 is ENHRY and CDR2 SYGVKD. Deletions cut 6 bases from V and 7 bases from J, with 15 bases between. The CDR3 nucleotides are TGTGCCATCAGGACCGAAACAGGGATCGGGGAGCTGTTTTTT. Its translation: CAIRTETGIGELFF.

The chain is built from TRBV2 and TRBJ1-1, with no clear D. The germline V gene has CDR1 SNHLY and CDR2 FYNNEI. This CDR3 has 13 residues. Between the trimmed V and J ends, which lost 8 bases and 1 base, there was a span of 11 bases. This CDR3 is CASHKSANTEAFF. The DNA for the CDR3 is TGTGCCAGCCATAAATCAGCGAACACTGAAGCTTTCTTT.

This clone was seen once. The rearrangement links TRBV7-2 to TRBJ1-4; D not resolved. The V and J ends lost 1 base and 4 bases respectively, with 4 bases between them. This CDR3 comprises 13 residues. CDR1 is SGHTA, CDR2 FQGNSA, per germline. The CDR3, as DNA: TGTGCCAGCAGCTTAGGCCTTAATGAAAAACTGTTTTTT. This codes for CASSLGLNEKLFF.

The rearrangement joins TRBV18 to TRBJ1-1; 7 bases agree with TRBD1. Losses at the gene ends were 6 bases for V and 2 bases for J; bases not matched to a gene: 6. Looked up from germline, CDR1 is KGHSH and CDR2 is LQKENI. The CDR3 extends over 14 amino acids. The CDR3 DNA is TGTGCCAGCTCCCTTGGGACAGAAAACACTGAAGCTTTCTTT. Protein product: CASSLGTENTEAFF.

The CDR3 loop is CASDRGYGYTF. The CDR3 nucleotides are TGTGCCAGTGACAGGGGCTATGGCTACACCTTC. The chain is built from TRBV19 and TRBJ1-2, with TRBD1 identical over 8 bases. Germline V gives CDR1 LNHDA, CDR2 SQIVND (reference sequence). With 8 bases clipped from V and 4 bases from J, the junction kept 0 bases outside the gene matches. The CDR3 has 11 amino acids.

This sequence joins TRBV19 and TRBJ1-2; D is undetermined. Trimming stripped 5 bases from V and 0 bases from J, with 7 bases between. CDR1 is LNHDA and CDR2 is SQIVND in the germline V gene (reference sequence). The CDR3 loop spans 13 amino acids. The CDR3 spells CASSSGPNYGYTF. CDR3 bases: TGTGCCAGTAGTTCCGGGCCTAACTATGGCTACACCTTC.

The CDR3 DNA reads TGCGCCAGCAGCTTAAGCGGGACAGGGGTCTACAATGAGCAGTTCTTC. Translating gives CASSLSGTGVYNEQFF. The chain couples TRBV5-1 to TRBJ2-1; 10 positions agree with TRBD1. The CDR3 is 16 amino acids. V shed 2 bases and J 3 bases; nucleotides not matched to a gene: 5. Germline V gene data show CDR1 as SGHRS and CDR2 as YFSETQ.